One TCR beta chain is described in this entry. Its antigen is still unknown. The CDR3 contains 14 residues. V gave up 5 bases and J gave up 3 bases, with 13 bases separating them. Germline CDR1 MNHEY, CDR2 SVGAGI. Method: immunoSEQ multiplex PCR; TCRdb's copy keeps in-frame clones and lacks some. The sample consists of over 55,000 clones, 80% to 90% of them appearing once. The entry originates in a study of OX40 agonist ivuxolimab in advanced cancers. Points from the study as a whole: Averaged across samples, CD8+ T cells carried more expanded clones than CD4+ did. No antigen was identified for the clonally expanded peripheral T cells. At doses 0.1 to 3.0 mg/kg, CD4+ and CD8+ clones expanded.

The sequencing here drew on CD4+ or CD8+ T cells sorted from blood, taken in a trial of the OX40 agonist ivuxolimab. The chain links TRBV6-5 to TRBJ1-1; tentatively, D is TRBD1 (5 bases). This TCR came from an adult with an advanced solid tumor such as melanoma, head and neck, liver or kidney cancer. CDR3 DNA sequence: TGTGCCAGCAGTCACATGGGACTTTACACTGAAGCTTTCTTT. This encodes CASSHMGLYTEAFF.